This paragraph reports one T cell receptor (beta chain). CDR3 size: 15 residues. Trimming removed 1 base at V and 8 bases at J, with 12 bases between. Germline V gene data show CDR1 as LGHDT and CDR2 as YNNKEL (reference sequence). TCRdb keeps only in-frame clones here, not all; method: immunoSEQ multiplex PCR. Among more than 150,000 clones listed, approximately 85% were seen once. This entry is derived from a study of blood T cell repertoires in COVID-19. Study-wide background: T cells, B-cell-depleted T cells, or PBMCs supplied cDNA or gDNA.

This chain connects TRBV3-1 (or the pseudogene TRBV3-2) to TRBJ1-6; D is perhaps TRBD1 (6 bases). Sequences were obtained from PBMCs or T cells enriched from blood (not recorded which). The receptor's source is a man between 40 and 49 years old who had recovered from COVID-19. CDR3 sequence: CASSQGGLWDSPLHF. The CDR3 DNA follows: TGTGCCAGCAGCCAAGGGGGGCTTTGGGATTCACCCCTCCACTTT.